A selection of T cell receptor beta chains follows, all from one sample in a study of CD8 T cells in ankylosing spondylitis. TCRdb reprocessed the 5' RACE reads via MiXCR and lists one record per CDR3 protein. The table lists fewer than 200,000 distinct CDR3 sequences, 15% to 20% of them singletons. The sequencing input was blood, either unsorted or a sorted T cell fraction (not recorded which). The source of these receptors is a male donor aged 10 to 35 with ankylosing spondylitis or in good health (not recorded which). Both conserved end residues are trimmed from each CDR3. Fields, in order: clone size, V gene, CDR3 protein. Clone size is given for some rows only: seen once, a few or many times, or a class if the clone is expanded.

clone size: many
V gene: TRBV24-1
CDR3 protein: ATNMGQSNEQF

clone size: .
V gene: TRBV4-3
CDR3 protein: ASSQELYYNEQF

clone size: .
V gene: TRBV30
CDR3 protein: AWSSGRARDNEQF

clone size: few
V gene: TRBV20-1
CDR3 protein: SAEPRGREADTQY

clone size: many
V gene: TRBV5-4
CDR3 protein: ASSPNALTYTDTQY

clone size: many
V gene: TRBV11-3
CDR3 protein: ASSQFPLGGNTGELF

clone size: many
V gene: TRBV7-8
CDR3 protein: ASSLGRAGVRYNEQF

clone size: many
V gene: TRBV27
CDR3 protein: ASSLLSSGSISYNEQF

clone size: many
V gene: TRBV12-3/TRBV12-4
CDR3 protein: ASSPRDREETQY

clone size: many
V gene: TRBV4-3
CDR3 protein: ASSQGLDEQY

clone size: many
V gene: TRBV2
CDR3 protein: ASSEGGQGSETQY

clone size: .
V gene: TRBV4-2
CDR3 protein: ASSRGDPPGAEAF

clone size: .
V gene: TRBV12-3/TRBV12-4
CDR3 protein: ASSAEGPNSPLH

clone size: many
V gene: TRBV20-1
CDR3 protein: SAREANGRSPQF

clone size: many
V gene: TRBV6-2/TRBV6-3
CDR3 protein: ASKNPPGHDSGANVLT

clone size: many
V gene: TRBV19
CDR3 protein: ASRSRGAQDTQY